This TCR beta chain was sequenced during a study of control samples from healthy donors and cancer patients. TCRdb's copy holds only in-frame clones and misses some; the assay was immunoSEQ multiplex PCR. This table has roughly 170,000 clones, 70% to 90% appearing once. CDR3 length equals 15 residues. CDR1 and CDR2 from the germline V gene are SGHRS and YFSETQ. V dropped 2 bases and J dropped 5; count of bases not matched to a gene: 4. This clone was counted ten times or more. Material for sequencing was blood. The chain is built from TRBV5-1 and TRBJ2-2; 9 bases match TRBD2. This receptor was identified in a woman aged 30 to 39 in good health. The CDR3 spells CASSLVLAGTGELFF. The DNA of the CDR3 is TGCGCCAGCAGCTTAGTACTAGCGGGTACCGGGGAGCTGTTTTTT.